Here is one TCR beta chain with its context. Its target is not known. The source of the sample is a study of T cell responses to AZD1222 COVID-19 vaccine. The protocol was immunoSEQ multiplex PCR, while the TCRdb copy is restricted to in-frame clones and leaves out a portion. The sample records fewer than 85,000 clones, over 75% being singletons. The study, taken as a whole, reports: Two AZD1222 administrations were followed by greater Spike-specific TCR breadth and depth. The study reported that nearly half of spike-specific TCRs target unmutated variant regions. None of the repertoires were sampled until the peak T cell response had passed. Spike-spanning, vaccine-associated CD4 TCRs were dominant at 160-218 and 743-854.

The CDR3 sequence is 12 residues long. Looked up from germline, CDR1 is SNHLY and CDR2 is FYNNEI. The V end was cut by 6 bases, the J end by 4 bases, with 10 bases between. This specimen consisted of peripheral blood, obtained 28 days after the second AZD1222 dose. The V gene is TRBV2, the J gene TRBJ2-7; possible D gene TRBD1, 5 bases. The sequence came from an adult who received the AZD1222 COVID-19 vaccine. DNA for the CDR3: TGTGCCAGCAGACAAGACAGATACGAGCAGTACTTC. Translating it yields CASRQDRYEQYF. The entire variable domain, with the rest obtained from reference TRBV2 and TRBJ2-7, is as follows: EPEVTQTPSHQVTQMGQEVILRCVPISNHLYFYWYRQILGQKVEFLVSFYNNEISEKSEIFDDQFSVERPDGSNFTLKIRSTKLEDSAMYFCASRQDRYEQYFGPGTRLTVT.